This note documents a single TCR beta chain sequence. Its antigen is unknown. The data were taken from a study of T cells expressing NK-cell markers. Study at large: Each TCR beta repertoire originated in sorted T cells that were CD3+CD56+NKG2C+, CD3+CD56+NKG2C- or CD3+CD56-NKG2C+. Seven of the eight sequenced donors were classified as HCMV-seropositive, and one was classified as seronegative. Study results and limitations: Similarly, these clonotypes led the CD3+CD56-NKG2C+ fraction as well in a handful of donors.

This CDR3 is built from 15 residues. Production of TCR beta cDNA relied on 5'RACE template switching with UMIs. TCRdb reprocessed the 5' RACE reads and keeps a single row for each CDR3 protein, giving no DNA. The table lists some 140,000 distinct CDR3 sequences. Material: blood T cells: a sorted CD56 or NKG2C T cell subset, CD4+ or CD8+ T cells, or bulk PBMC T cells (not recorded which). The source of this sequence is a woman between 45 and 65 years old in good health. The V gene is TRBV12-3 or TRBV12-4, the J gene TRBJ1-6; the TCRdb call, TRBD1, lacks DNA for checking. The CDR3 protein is CASSPGGVGNSPLHF.